This TCR beta chain emerged from a study of blood T cell repertoires in COVID-19. Study-level background: Material from acute and convalescent COVID-19 was sourced from the United States, Italy and Spain. From T cells, B-cell-depleted T cells, or PBMCs came the material, which was cDNA or gDNA.

Germline V gene lookup returns CDR1 SGHRS and CDR2 YFSETQ. The CDR3 runs to 14 residues. Unmatched junction bases numbered 2, after V lost 0 bases and J lost 3 bases. Per the original methods: Estimated nucleated cell counts came from reference gene primer amplification. Clones were sequenced by immunoSEQ multiplex PCR, and TCRdb holds only the in-frame ones, with some missing. V and J calls and clone size are copied from that table; D and trimming were computed from the DNA. This repertoire shows more than 300,000 clones, about 90% found once; its top ten account for approximately 2%. Recruited during active infection, patients (from Seattle) were subsequently followed longitudinally.

Sequencing was performed on peripheral blood. V is TRBV5-1 and J is TRBJ2-5; 7 bases are shared with TRBD2. This receptor was taken from a young woman with COVID-19, enrolled during active disease. CDR3 sequence (DNA): TGCGCCAGCAGCTTGGCCGGGGGGAAAGAGACCCAGTACTTC. This sequence encodes CASSLAGGKETQYF.